This T cell receptor beta chain was profiled in a study of OX40 agonist ivuxolimab in advanced cancers. About the study: Earlier anti-PD-1, anti-PD-L1 or anti-CTLA-4 therapy was permitted; 35% to 50% had received some.

Trimming left V 2 bases short and J 8 bases short, with 11 bases between. Looked up from germline, CDR1 is SSHAT and CDR2 is FNYEAQ (reference sequence). The CDR3 runs to 13 residues. Profiled with immunoSEQ multiplex PCR; TCRdb holds only in-frame clones, not every one. The table records approximately 49,000 clones, 80% to 90% of them present only once. This sequence joins TRBV7-7 and TRBJ2-3; D uncertain. Sample: CD4+ or CD8+ T cells sorted from blood, taken in a trial of the OX40 agonist ivuxolimab. This receptor was obtained from an adult with an advanced solid tumor such as melanoma, head and neck, liver or kidney cancer. The CDR3 loop reads CASSLTAQATQYF. Written as DNA, the CDR3 is TGTGCCAGCAGCTTAACGGCGCAAGCTACGCAGTATTTT. Based on the CDR3 plus reference TRBV7-7 and TRBJ2-3, the full variable domain is GAGVSQSPRYKVTKRGQDVTLRCDPISSHATLYWYQQALGQGPEFLTYFNYEAQPDKSGLPSDRFSAERPEGSISTLTIQRTEQRDSAMYRCASSLTAQATQYFGPGTRLTVL.